The 6 T cell receptor beta chains reported below all come from one sample, sequenced in a study of T cells after yellow fever vaccination. Using its own MiXCR run on the 5' RACE reads, TCRdb lists one record per CDR3 protein. The sample lists just under 85,000 distinct CDR3 sequences, 13% seen once, with around 25% in the top ten. Sequenced material: CD8+ T cells not binding an NS4B(214-222) dextramer, sorted from PBMCs, taken roughly 20 days after the first yellow fever vaccination. These receptors were collected from a man younger than 35 who received the YFV17D yellow fever vaccine.

This chain links TRBV6-1 with TRBJ2-2; D is possibly TRBD2 (6 bases). CDR1 is MNHNS and CDR2 is SASEGT in the germline V gene. The CDR3 has 14 amino acids. The V and J ends lost 7 bases and 2 bases respectively, with 11 bases between them. The CDR3 DNA follows: TGTGCCAGCACCCCCGGGACTAACACCGGGGAGCTGTTTTTT. It is translated as CASTPGTNTGELFF.

The rearrangement links TRBV5-1 to TRBJ1-2, with D possibly matching TRBD1 (6 bases). Looked up from germline, CDR1 is SGHRS and CDR2 is YFSETQ. V gave up 0 bases and J gave up 5 bases, with 14 bases separating them. The length of the CDR3 is 15 residues. The CDR3 sequence: CASSLERTGKYGYTF. In DNA, the CDR3 is TGCGCCAGCAGCTTGGAAAGAACAGGGAAGTATGGCTACACCTTC.

In this sample, this clonotype turned up many times. V is TRBV6-5 and J is TRBJ2-3, with 11 nucleotides matching TRBD1. The CDR3 loop spans 15 amino acids. V shed 6 bases, J shed 2 bases, and the junction held 4 bases outside the gene matches. Germline-derived CDR1 and CDR2 are MNHEY and SVGAGI. The CDR3 sequence is CASSQGQGVTDTQYF. Written as DNA, the CDR3 is TGTGCCAGCAGCCAGGGACAGGGGGTCACAGATACGCAGTATTTT.

The chain combines TRBV7-9 with TRBJ2-7; D possibly corresponds to TRBD2 (5 bases). V dropped 6 bases and J dropped 10 bases, with 22 bases sitting between them. Germline V gives CDR1 SEHNR, CDR2 FQNEAQ (reference sequence). The length of the CDR3 is 14 residues. The CDR3 bases are TGTGCCAGCAGTTCCCAACGGGGTAAGGGCGACCAGTACGTC. This encodes CASSSQRGKGDQYV.

This clonotype was seen a handful of times. The chain uses TRBV4-1 and TRBJ2-4; 7 nucleotides agree with TRBD1. The CDR3 totals 14 residues. Trimming removed 4 bases from V and 3 bases from J; junction bases left unmatched: 3. CDR1 and CDR2 from the germline V gene are MGHRA and YSYEKL. The CDR3 is CASSPRDSKNIQYF. CDR3 sequence (DNA): TGCGCCAGCAGCCCTAGGGACAGCAAAAACATTCAGTACTTC.

This clonotype occurred a few times. The chain uses TRBV12-3 or TRBV12-4 and TRBJ2-5; the D call may be TRBD1 or TRBD2 (6 bases each). This CDR3 contains 14 residues. The ends were cut back, 3 bases at V and 1 base at J, with 9 bases in the middle. The CDR3, as DNA: TGTGCCAGCAGTTTCTGGGGGGCCCAAGAGACCCAGTACTTC. It specifies CASSFWGAQETQYF.